Below, 24 T cell receptor beta chains from the same sample are listed, as sequenced in a study of OX40 agonist ivuxolimab in advanced cancers. Repertoires were generated with immunoSEQ multiplex PCR, while TCRdb's copy carries only in-frame clones and drops some. The data contain some 77,000 clones, 90% of them seen just once; the ten biggest clones take up around 1.9%. Sequencing was performed on CD4+ or CD8+ T cells sorted from blood, taken in a trial of the OX40 agonist ivuxolimab. These receptors were collected from an adult with an advanced solid tumor such as melanoma, head and neck, liver or kidney cancer.

The genes are TRBV4-1 and TRBJ2-7, with D perhaps matching TRBD2 (5 bases). The CDR3 runs to 16 residues. Looked up from germline, CDR1 is MGHRA and CDR2 is YSYEKL. The V end lost 0 bases, the J end lost 3 bases, and 15 bases lay between the germline ends. The CDR3: CASSQDQEAAGYEQYF. Written as DNA, the CDR3 is TGCGCCAGCAGCCAAGATCAGGAGGCCGCGGGCTACGAGCAGTACTTC.

J is TRBJ2-2 and V is TRBV11-3; D ambiguous. V was trimmed by 0 bases and J by 6 bases, leaving 11 bases between them. The germline CDR1 and CDR2 sequences are SGHNT and YENEEA. CDR3 length: 15 residues. In DNA form, the CDR3 reads TGTGCCAGCAGCTTAGATGGAACTACTCCCGGGGAGCTGTTTTTT. This encodes CASSLDGTTPGELFF.

The CDR3 protein is CASSSGAVVGPYGYTF. The CDR3 DNA reads as TGTGCCAGCAGCTCCGGGGCTGTTGTGGGACCCTATGGCTACACCTTC. J is TRBJ1-2 and V is TRBV7-2, with TRBD1 as a possible D gene (5 bases). The CDR3 sequence is 16 residues long. Deletions cut 4 bases from V and 4 bases from J, with 19 bases between. Germline loops: CDR1 SGHTA, CDR2 FQGNSA.

Remarks on this clone: Germline and junction disagree at one end, which may indicate a read error. This chain uses TRBV11-3 with TRBJ2-3; 12 nucleotides align to TRBD2. This CDR3 has 15 amino acids. Germline CDR1 reads SGHNT; CDR2 reads YENEEA. The CDR3 bases are TGTGCCAACAGCGCTAGCGGGGGGGGGACAGATACGCAGTATTTT. Translated, it gives CANSASGGGTDTQYF.

This clone was recorded once. The chain carries TRBV28 and TRBJ1-5; weak D call: TRBD1 (5 bases). This CDR3 comprises 15 residues. V lost 10 bases, J lost 3 bases, and 19 bases lay in between. Germline V gene data show CDR1 as MDHEN and CDR2 as SYDVKM. The CDR3 region has the DNA TGTGCCACGCGTACACCAAGGGGATTCAATCAGCCCCAGCATTTT. Its translation is CATRTPRGFNQPQHF.

The chain combines TRBV14 with TRBJ2-1, with 8 bases identical to TRBD2. This CDR3 contains 15 residues. The junction had 5 bases not matched to a gene; V was cut back by 3 bases and J by 4 bases. CDR1 is SGHDN and CDR2 is FVKESK in the germline V gene. CDR3 DNA: TGTGCCAGCAGCCAGGCGGGCGGGGGGTACAATGAGCAGTTCTTC. Residues: CASSQAGGGYNEQFF.

V usage is TRBV19 and J usage is TRBJ2-3, with 9 positions matching TRBD2. The CDR3 totals 16 residues. CDR1 LNHDA and CDR2 SQIVND come from the germline V gene (reference sequence). V trimming: 8 bases; J trimming: 9 bases; junction bases outside the gene matches: 18. CDR3 sequence: CASGGTAGTSFVTQYF. The CDR3 DNA is TGTGCCAGTGGGGGGACCGCCGGGACTAGCTTTGTCACGCAGTATTTT.

This clone showed up just a few times. The chain recombines TRBV27 with TRBJ1-1; a possible D gene is TRBD1 (5 bases). This CDR3 contains 17 residues. Trimming cost V 1 base and J 2 bases, with 17 bases left between them. Germline values: CDR1 MNHEY, CDR2 SMNVEV (reference sequence). The CDR3, as DNA: TGTGCCAGCAGTTTATTTGGCTCGGGGGATGTAAACACTGAAGCTTTCTTT. This sequence encodes CASSLFGSGDVNTEAFF.

The J gene is TRBJ2-1, the V gene TRBV6-1, with D possibly being TRBD2 (5 bases). With 7 bases removed from V and 8 bases from J, the gap between germline ends came to 15 bases. This CDR3 spans 13 amino acids. Germline V gene sequence: CDR1 MNHNS, CDR2 SASEGT. Written as DNA, the CDR3 is TGTGCCAGCATTAACTCGGGAAACGATGAGCAGTTCTTC. Protein: CASINSGNDEQFF.

The J gene is TRBJ1-1, the V gene TRBV19; 8 bases line up with TRBD1. Germline V gene sequence: CDR1 LNHDA, CDR2 SQIVND (reference sequence). Trimming cost V 7 bases and J 3 bases; bases outside gene matches: 13. This CDR3 is 16 amino acids long. This CDR3 is CASIKRTGIIDTEAFF. The CDR3 DNA is TGTGCCAGTATTAAAAGGACAGGGATAATCGACACTGAAGCTTTCTTT. Using reference TRBV19 and TRBJ1-1 for the parts outside the CDR3, the full variable domain is DGGITQSPKYLFRKEGQNVTLSCEQNLNHDAMYWYRQDPGQGLRLIYYSQIVNDFQKGDIAEGYSVSREKKESFPLTVTSAQKNPTAFYLCASIKRTGIIDTEAFFGQGTRLTVV.

The rearrangement joins TRBV14 to TRBJ1-1; D is undetermined. The CDR3 runs 15 residues. Looked up from germline, CDR1 is SGHDN and CDR2 is FVKESK. V was trimmed by 0 bases and J by 1 base, leaving 9 bases between them. The CDR3 reads CASSQESAGNTEAFF. CDR3 DNA sequence: TGTGCCAGCAGCCAAGAGAGCGCGGGGAACACTGAAGCTTTCTTT.

The chain is built from TRBV19 and TRBJ2-7; no clear D. Trimming took 1 base from V and 0 from J, leaving 10 bases between them. Germline CDR1 LNHDA, CDR2 SQIVND (reference sequence). This CDR3 comprises 15 residues. The CDR3 sequence: CASSIGGYPSYEQYF. The CDR3 DNA reads as TGTGCCAGTAGTATAGGGGGTTACCCCTCCTACGAGCAGTACTTC.

With regard to this clone: Distinct nucleotide sequences in the sample also encode this CDR3. The chain has TRBV7-2 and TRBJ2-3; D not certain. Between the trimmed V and J ends, which lost 1 base and 0 bases, there was a span of 5 bases. CDR1 is SGHTA and CDR2 is FQGNSA in the germline V gene. The CDR3 covers 14 residues. The CDR3 sequence is CASSLVASTDTQYF. In nucleotides, the CDR3 is TGTGCCAGCAGCTTAGTAGCTAGCACAGATACGCAGTATTTT.

The chain combines TRBV6-1 with TRBJ2-5, with D possibly matching TRBD1 (5 bases). The DNA end is a closer match to TRBJ2-7, so the J assignment may be wrong. Germline V gives CDR1 MNHNS, CDR2 SASEGT. This CDR3 spans 11 amino acids. CDR3 DNA: TGTGCCAGCGCAGGGCTCTACGAGCAGTACTTC. Residues: CASAGLYEQYF.

The chain recombines TRBV7-9 with TRBJ2-3, with 8 bases matching TRBD1. Per the germline V gene, CDR1 is SEHNR and CDR2 is FQNEAQ (reference sequence). The CDR3 has 15 amino acids. V trimming: 5 bases; J trimming: 0 bases; junction bases outside the gene matches: 4. The CDR3, as DNA: TGTGCCAGCAGCCCAAGGGACAGGAGCACAGATACGCAGTATTTT. This translates into CASSPRDRSTDTQYF.

The V call is TRBV2, the J call TRBJ1-2; D is unclear. The germline V gene has CDR1 SNHLY and CDR2 FYNNEI. With 9 bases removed from V and 4 bases from J, the gap between germline ends came to 21 bases. The CDR3 sequence is 15 residues long. CDR3 region: CASTPQRVEIYGYTF. The CDR3 DNA sequence: TGTGCCAGTACACCACAGAGGGTCGAAATCTATGGCTACACCTTC.

This chain connects TRBV7-2 to TRBJ2-7; D is unresolved. This CDR3 comprises 13 residues. Between the trimmed V and J ends, which lost 1 base and 7 bases, there was a span of 11 bases. Per the germline V gene, CDR1 is SGHTA and CDR2 is FQGNSA. Here the CDR3 reads CASSLEGLGEQYF. CDR3 nucleotide sequence: TGTGCCAGCAGCTTAGAGGGCCTTGGGGAGCAGTACTTC.

This chain uses TRBV19 with TRBJ2-5; TRBD1 matches 7 bases. Losses at the gene ends were 9 bases for V and 2 bases for J; bases not matched to a gene: 12. The CDR3 sequence is 15 residues long. In germline, CDR1 is LNHDA, CDR2 SQIVND (reference sequence). The CDR3 here is CASKAGPGQQETQYF. The CDR3 DNA follows: TGTGCCAGCAAAGCAGGTCCGGGACAGCAAGAGACCCAGTACTTC.

As to this clone: The junction shows a germline mismatch at one end, possibly a read error. The chain employs TRBV6-5 and TRBJ2-3, with TRBD2 matching over 8 bases. From germline, CDR1 is MNHEY and CDR2 SVGAGI. The CDR3 spans 14 residues. CDR3: CASSLRTSRDTQYF. The DNA for the CDR3 is TGTGCCAGCAGTTTGCGGACTAGCAGAGATACGCAGTATTTT.

This clone was found once. The gene calls are TRBV2 and TRBJ1-4, with D possibly matching TRBD1 (6 bases). V lost 7 bases and J lost 1, with 10 bases in between. There are 14 residues in the CDR3. CDR1 is SNHLY, CDR2 FYNNEI, per germline. The CDR3 here is CASNFRGTNEKLFF. The CDR3 DNA is TGTGCCAGCAATTTCAGGGGAACTAATGAAAAACTGTTTTTT.

This chain links TRBV11-2 with TRBJ1-5; a weak D match, TRBD1 (5 bases). Trimming left V 4 bases short and J 6 bases short, with 13 bases between. Germline values: CDR1 SGHAT, CDR2 FQNNGV. The CDR3 covers 14 residues. CDR3 amino acids: CASSSVGGPQPQHF. CDR3 in DNA: TGTGCCAGCAGCTCCGTGGGGGGACCTCAGCCCCAGCATTTT. Full variable domain (rest looked up from reference TRBV11-2 and TRBJ1-5): EAGVAQSPRYKIIEKRQSVAFWCNPISGHATLYWYQQILGQGPKLLIQFQNNGVVDDSQLPKDRFSAERLKGVDSTLKIQPAKLEDSAVYLCASSSVGGPQPQHFGDGTRLSIL.

This sequence joins TRBV7-7 and TRBJ2-6; 9 bases fit TRBD1. The CDR3 covers 18 residues. Germline V gives CDR1 SSHAT, CDR2 FNYEAQ (reference sequence). With 5 bases clipped from V and 0 bases from J, the junction kept 8 bases outside the gene matches. The chain's CDR3 is CASSPGQGQSSGANVLTF. For the CDR3, the DNA is TGTGCCAGCAGCCCCGGACAGGGGCAGAGCTCTGGGGCCAACGTCCTGACTTTC.

This clone was found once. The V and J genes are TRBV2 and TRBJ2-7, with 7 positions matching TRBD1. The CDR3 sequence is 15 residues long. Looked up from germline, CDR1 is SNHLY and CDR2 is FYNNEI. Losses at the gene ends were 7 bases for V and 6 bases for J; bases not matched to a gene: 15. CDR3 DNA: TGTGCCAGCAATCCACTGACAGGGACAATTGGCGAGCAGTACTTC. Translation gives CASNPLTGTIGEQYF.

This chain joins TRBV19 and TRBJ2-2; 9 bases map to TRBD2. The CDR3 is 15 residues long. Germline loops: CDR1 LNHDA, CDR2 SQIVND (reference sequence). J lost 0 bases, V lost 7 bases, and 3 bases had no gene match. As DNA, the CDR3 is TGTGCCAGTAAGGGACTAGCAGCGAACACCGGGGAGCTGTTTTTT. Protein sequence: CASKGLAANTGELFF.